One sample yielded the 12 T cell receptor beta chains listed below, sequenced in a study of T cell changes during pregnancy in multiple sclerosis. Profiling relied on immunoSEQ multiplex PCR, and the TCRdb table lists in-frame clones only, not all of them. The repertoire includes roughly 120,000 clones, roughly nine tenths of them detected once, and approximately 1.5% sits in the top ten. Sequences were derived from peripheral blood, sampled in the third trimester of pregnancy. The receptor source for this set is a female donor with multiple sclerosis, enrolled in a pregnancy study.

V gene TRBV11-2 combines with J gene TRBJ2-7; 7 nucleotides match TRBD1. CDR1 is SGHAT, CDR2 FQNNGV, per germline. J lost 5 bases, V lost 6 bases, and 7 bases had no gene match. The CDR3 has 13 residues. Written as DNA, the CDR3 is TGTGCCAGCAGGGGCGACAGGGACCACGAGCAGTACTTC. This encodes CASRGDRDHEQYF.

J is TRBJ1-4 and V is TRBV5-1; the D gene is possibly TRBD1 (6 bases). Germline CDR1 reads SGHRS; CDR2 reads YFSETQ. The V end was cut by 4 bases, the J end by 4 bases, with 11 bases between. This CDR3 contains 14 residues. The CDR3 here is CASSRDKDNEKLFF. The CDR3 DNA reads TGCGCCAGCAGCCGGGACAAAGATAATGAAAAACTGTTTTTT.

The genes are TRBV7-2 and TRBJ1-2, with no clear D. The germline V gene has CDR1 SGHTA and CDR2 FQGNSA. V dropped 10 bases and J dropped 6 bases, with 21 bases sitting between them. The CDR3 sequence is 14 residues long. The DNA of the CDR3 is TGTGCCACCCACCCTTGGGGAGAAGGAAATGGCTACACCTTC. Translated: CATHPWGEGNGYTF.

The chain links TRBV7-8 to TRBJ2-7, with D hard to call. Trimming removed 3 bases at V and 2 bases at J, with 8 bases between. The CDR3 consists of 13 residues. Germline V gives CDR1 SGHVS, CDR2 FQNEAQ. The CDR3 reads CASSFSSAYEQYF. CDR3 nucleotide sequence: TGTGCCAGCAGCTTTAGCAGCGCCTACGAGCAGTACTTC.

This sequence joins TRBV5-4 and TRBJ2-1; 7 bases are shared with TRBD2. Germline CDR1 SGHNT, CDR2 YYREEE (reference sequence). The junction had 5 bases not matched to a gene; V was cut back by 3 bases and J by 2 bases. The CDR3 spans 15 residues. The CDR3 DNA sequence: TGTGCCAGCAGCTCCCGGGGGGACGCCTACAATGAGCAGTTCTTC. Its translation: CASSSRGDAYNEQFF.

The chain uses TRBV9 and TRBJ1-1; no definite D call. The V and J ends lost 0 bases and 0 bases respectively, with 9 bases between them. Germline assignment: CDR1 SGDLS and CDR2 YYNGEE. The CDR3 consists of 15 residues. The CDR3 DNA sequence: TGTGCCAGCAGCGTAGATCCCCAGTTGAACACTGAAGCTTTCTTT. Translation gives CASSVDPQLNTEAFF.

The rearrangement links TRBV27 to TRBJ2-7; D perhaps matches TRBD2 (6 bases). Looked up from germline, CDR1 is MNHEY and CDR2 is SMNVEV (reference sequence). The ends were cut back, 6 bases at V and 2 bases at J, with 14 bases in the middle. The CDR3 contains 14 residues. CDR3 loop: CASRLIAAAYEQYF. The CDR3 region has the DNA TGTGCCAGCAGACTTATAGCGGCCGCCTACGAGCAGTACTTC.

The rearrangement joins TRBV5-1 to TRBJ2-2; 9 positions agree with TRBD2. The CDR3 consists of 16 residues. V shed 0 bases, J shed 6 bases, and the junction held 6 bases outside the gene matches. CDR1 and CDR2 (germline): SGHRS, YFSETQ. The CDR3, as DNA: TGCGCCAGCAGCTTGGTGGCTAGCGGGATGTCCGGGGAGCTGTTTTTT. Its protein is CASSLVASGMSGELFF.

This clone has only a few counts. V and J are TRBV7-2 and TRBJ2-7, with a tentative D call TRBD2 (5 bases). Between the trimmed V and J ends, which lost 1 base and 6 bases, there was a span of 10 bases. The CDR3 length is 13 residues. Germline assignment: CDR1 SGHTA and CDR2 FQGNSA. CDR3 coding DNA: TGTGCCAGCAGCTTAGTGAGGGAACTCGAGCAGTACTTC. This codes for CASSLVRELEQYF.

The V gene is TRBV6-4, the J gene TRBJ1-1; D ambiguous. Germline CDR1 is MRHNA and CDR2 is SNTAGT. V was clipped by 9 bases and J by 0 bases, with 11 bases between them. This CDR3 is 13 amino acids long. CDR3 residues: CASSSTLNTEAFF. In nucleotides, the CDR3 is TGTGCCAGTTCCTCGACACTGAACACTGAAGCTTTCTTT.

The chain is built from TRBV5-6 and TRBJ2-5; the D gene is possibly TRBD1 (5 bases). V shed 0 bases and J shed 5 bases, with 23 bases lying between them. The germline V gene has CDR1 SGHDT and CDR2 YYEEEE. CDR3 length: 18 residues. CDR3 region: CASSLVTPGPTGWETQYF. The DNA of the CDR3 is TGTGCCAGCAGCTTGGTGACCCCAGGGCCCACCGGGTGGGAGACCCAGTACTTC.

The rearrangement links TRBV4-1 to TRBJ2-2; no clear D gene. The CDR3 contains 16 residues. Germline V gene data show CDR1 as MGHRA and CDR2 as YSYEKL. The V end was cut by 3 bases, the J end by 0 bases, with 11 bases between. The chain's CDR3 is CASSHAPDSNTGELFF. The CDR3 coding sequence is TGCGCCAGCAGCCATGCTCCTGACTCGAACACCGGGGAGCTGTTTTTT.